This is a list of T cell receptor beta chains from one sample in a study of persistence of HIV-infected CD4 T cells. TCRdb's table, derived via immunoSEQ multiplex PCR, lists solely in-frame clones and lacks some. The sample lists 50,000 to 65,000 clones, less than 85% occurring once. Their antigens remain unidentified. This material consisted of CD4+ T cells sorted from PBMCs after roughly 17-hour stimulation, taken from a patient who received antiretroviral therapy. All receptors derive from an adult man with HIV who was CMV-seropositive. Each CDR3 is given with its conserved first and last residue. A D gene is named only where the DNA matches it firmly. The listing skips clone size in some rows; elsewhere it reads once, few, many or a size class.

d_call: TRBD1; j_call: TRBJ1-4; clone_size: -; v_call: TRBV28; cdr3_aa: CACCCEGARDEKLFF; cdr3_nt: TGTGCCTGTTGTTGCGAGGGGGCGAGGGATGAAAAACTGTTTTTT
d_call: -; j_call: TRBJ1-2; clone_size: -; v_call: TRBV19; cdr3_aa: CASSIGGRGYGYTF; cdr3_nt: TGTGCCAGTAGTATCGGGGGGCGCGGCTATGGCTACACCTTC
d_call: -; j_call: TRBJ2-1; clone_size: -; v_call: TRBV29-1; cdr3_aa: CSVPRGSNNEQFF; cdr3_nt: TGCAGCGTTCCCCGGGGTTCCAACAATGAGCAGTTCTTC
d_call: TRBD1; j_call: TRBJ1-1; clone_size: -; v_call: TRBV6-5; cdr3_aa: CASRQTRDSYTEAFF; cdr3_nt: TGTGCCAGCAGACAAACCCGGGACAGCTACACTGAAGCTTTCTTT
d_call: -; j_call: TRBJ1-5; clone_size: few; v_call: TRBV18; cdr3_aa: CASSLRQLHDSNQPQHF; cdr3_nt: TGTGCCAGCTCACTCCGACAACTACATGATAGCAATCAGCCCCAGCATTTT
d_call: TRBD1; j_call: TRBJ1-4; clone_size: -; v_call: TRBV2; cdr3_aa: CASKLNTGGREKLFF; cdr3_nt: TGTGCCAGCAAACTAAATACAGGGGGTCGGGAAAAACTGTTTTTT
d_call: TRBD1; j_call: TRBJ2-1; clone_size: few; v_call: TRBV28; cdr3_aa: CASNRGQGSHEQFF; cdr3_nt: TGTGCCAGCAACAGGGGACAGGGTTCCCATGAGCAGTTCTTC
d_call: -; j_call: TRBJ2-7; clone_size: few; v_call: TRBV27; cdr3_aa: CASSPYPRGPYEQYF; cdr3_nt: TGTGCCAGCAGTCCATACCCCCGGGGACCCTACGAGCAGTACTTC
d_call: -; j_call: TRBJ1-4; clone_size: few; v_call: TRBV19; cdr3_aa: CASNSLRSEKLFF; cdr3_nt: TGTGCCAGTAACAGCTTGAGGAGTGAAAAACTGTTTTTT
d_call: -; j_call: TRBJ1-1; clone_size: -; v_call: TRBV5-4; cdr3_aa: CASSRRDLRTEAFF; cdr3_nt: TGTGCCAGCAGCCGCAGGGATCTCCGGACTGAAGCTTTCTTT
d_call: -; j_call: TRBJ1-1; clone_size: -; v_call: TRBV12-3/TRBV12-4; cdr3_aa: CASSLSEGEAFF; cdr3_nt: TGTGCCAGCAGTTTAAGCGAGGGCGAAGCTTTCTTT
d_call: -; j_call: TRBJ1-1; clone_size: -; v_call: TRBV20-1; cdr3_aa: CSGTPNTEAFF; cdr3_nt: TGCTCTGGGACGCCGAACACTGAAGCTTTCTTT
d_call: TRBD1; j_call: TRBJ2-2; clone_size: -; v_call: TRBV9; cdr3_aa: CASKGQGFAGELFF; cdr3_nt: TGTGCCAGCAAGGGACAGGGGTTCGCCGGGGAGCTGTTTTTT
d_call: TRBD1; j_call: TRBJ1-2; clone_size: medium-sized; v_call: TRBV19; cdr3_aa: CASKPGTANYGYTF; cdr3_nt: TGTGCCAGTAAGCCCGGGACAGCAAACTATGGCTACACCTTC
d_call: -; j_call: TRBJ1-5; clone_size: -; v_call: TRBV4-1; cdr3_aa: CASSQYGGGPQHF; cdr3_nt: TGCGCCAGCAGCCAGTATGGAGGGGGGCCCCAGCATTTT
d_call: -; j_call: TRBJ1-6; clone_size: -; v_call: TRBV28; cdr3_aa: CASSSPETASYNSPLHF; cdr3_nt: TGTGCCAGCAGTTCACCGGAGACGGCTTCCTATAATTCACCCCTCCACTTT
d_call: -; j_call: TRBJ1-1; clone_size: few; v_call: TRBV15; cdr3_aa: CATSGVQGGFTEAFF; cdr3_nt: TGTGCCACCAGCGGCGTACAGGGAGGTTTCACTGAAGCTTTCTTT
d_call: TRBD1; j_call: TRBJ2-3; clone_size: once; v_call: TRBV7-3; cdr3_aa: CASSLSRQGTQYF; cdr3_nt: TGTGCCAGCAGCTTATCACGACAGGGAACGCAGTATTTT
d_call: -; j_call: TRBJ1-2; clone_size: few; v_call: TRBV5-6; cdr3_aa: CASSLGLAGNYGYTF; cdr3_nt: TGTGCCAGCAGCTTGGGCCTTGCCGGGAACTATGGCTACACCTTC
d_call: TRBD1; j_call: TRBJ2-1; clone_size: -; v_call: TRBV5-1; cdr3_aa: CAKSGTALYNEQFF; cdr3_nt: TGCGCCAAATCGGGGACAGCCCTATACAATGAGCAGTTCTTC
d_call: TRBD1; j_call: TRBJ1-4; clone_size: -; v_call: TRBV5-1; cdr3_aa: CASSLYGTGDEKLFF; cdr3_nt: TGCGCCAGCAGCCTCTACGGGACAGGGGATGAAAAACTGTTTTTT
d_call: TRBD2; j_call: TRBJ2-3; clone_size: -; v_call: TRBV14; cdr3_aa: CASSQEYLAGSTDTQYF; cdr3_nt: TGTGCCAGCAGCCAAGAATACCTAGCGGGGTCCACAGATACGCAGTATTTT
d_call: -; j_call: TRBJ2-7; clone_size: -; v_call: TRBV13; cdr3_aa: CASSFNRAYEQYF; cdr3_nt: TGTGCCAGCAGCTTTAACAGGGCCTACGAGCAGTACTTC
d_call: -; j_call: TRBJ1-6; clone_size: -; v_call: TRBV11-2; cdr3_aa: CASSLDLSGSPLHF; cdr3_nt: TGTGCCAGCAGCTTAGATCTTTCGGGTTCACCCCTCCACTTT
d_call: -; j_call: TRBJ1-2; clone_size: -; v_call: TRBV7-2; cdr3_aa: CASSLGQNYGYTF; cdr3_nt: TGTGCCAGCAGCTTAGGGCAGAACTATGGCTACACCTTC
d_call: -; j_call: TRBJ2-2; clone_size: once; v_call: TRBV5-4; cdr3_aa: CASSPQGLGGNTGELFF; cdr3_nt: TGTGCCAGCAGCCCACAAGGACTGGGAGGTAACACCGGGGAGCTGTTTTTT
d_call: TRBD2; j_call: TRBJ2-1; clone_size: -; v_call: TRBV9; cdr3_aa: CASSVGSGGAYEQFF; cdr3_nt: TGTGCCAGCAGCGTAGGTAGCGGGGGGGCCTATGAGCAGTTCTTC
d_call: -; j_call: TRBJ1-3; clone_size: -; v_call: TRBV5-4; cdr3_aa: CASRASGVGNTIYF; cdr3_nt: TGTGCCAGCAGAGCAAGCGGCGTAGGAAACACCATATATTTT
d_call: -; j_call: TRBJ1-1; clone_size: -; v_call: TRBV28; cdr3_aa: CASSWGGSTEAFF; cdr3_nt: TGTGCCAGCAGTTGGGGAGGTAGCACTGAAGCTTTCTTT
d_call: -; j_call: TRBJ2-1; clone_size: -; v_call: TRBV3-1/TRBV3-2; cdr3_aa: CASTYGQYNEQFF; cdr3_nt: TGTGCCAGCACTTACGGACAGTACAATGAGCAGTTCTTC
d_call: -; j_call: TRBJ1-6; clone_size: -; v_call: TRBV9; cdr3_aa: CASSAAVGGSPLHF; cdr3_nt: TGTGCCAGCAGCGCTGCGGTCGGTGGTTCACCCCTCCACTTT
d_call: -; j_call: TRBJ1-1; clone_size: -; v_call: TRBV6-5; cdr3_aa: CASSLKGGDTEAFF; cdr3_nt: TGTGCCAGCAGTCTGAAGGGGGGGGACACTGAAGCTTTCTTT
d_call: -; j_call: TRBJ1-1; clone_size: -; v_call: TRBV11-1; cdr3_aa: CASSLGRAYTEAFF; cdr3_nt: TGTGCCAGCAGCTTGGGCAGGGCATACACTGAAGCTTTCTTT
d_call: -; j_call: TRBJ2-2; clone_size: -; v_call: TRBV5-1; cdr3_aa: CASSPRGRMNTGELFF; cdr3_nt: TGCGCCAGCAGCCCTCGAGGGAGGATGAACACCGGGGAGCTGTTTTTT
d_call: -; j_call: TRBJ2-1; clone_size: -; v_call: TRBV28; cdr3_aa: CASSRWDGSSYNEQFF; cdr3_nt: TGTGCCAGCAGTCGCTGGGACGGAAGCTCCTACAATGAGCAGTTCTTC